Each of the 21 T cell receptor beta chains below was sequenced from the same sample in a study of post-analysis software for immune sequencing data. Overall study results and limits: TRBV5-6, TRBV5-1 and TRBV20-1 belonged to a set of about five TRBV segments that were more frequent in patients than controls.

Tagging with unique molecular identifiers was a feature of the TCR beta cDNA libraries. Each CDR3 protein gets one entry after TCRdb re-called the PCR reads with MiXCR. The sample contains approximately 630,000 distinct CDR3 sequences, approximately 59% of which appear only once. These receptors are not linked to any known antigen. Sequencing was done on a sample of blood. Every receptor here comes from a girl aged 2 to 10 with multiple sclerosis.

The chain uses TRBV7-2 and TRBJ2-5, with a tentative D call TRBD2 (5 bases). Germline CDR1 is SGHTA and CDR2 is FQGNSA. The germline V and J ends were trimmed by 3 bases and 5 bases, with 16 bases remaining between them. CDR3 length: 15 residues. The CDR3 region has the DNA TGTGCCAGCAGCTTGATTGGACTGAACGGGGAGACCCAGTACTTC. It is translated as CASSLIGLNGETQYF.

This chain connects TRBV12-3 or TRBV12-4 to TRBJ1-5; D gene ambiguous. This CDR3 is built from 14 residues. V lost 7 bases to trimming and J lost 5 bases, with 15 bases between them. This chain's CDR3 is CASTTTTAHQPQHF. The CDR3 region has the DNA TGTGCCAGCACCACGACGACTGCTCATCAGCCCCAGCATTTT.

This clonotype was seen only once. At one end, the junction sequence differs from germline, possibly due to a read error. In DNA form, the CDR3 reads TGTGCCAGCAGCTTAGTGTCAAGGGTAGCTAACTATGGCTGCACCTTC. It translates to CASSLVSRVANYGCTF. This chain joins TRBV7-2 and TRBJ1-2; D not certain. This CDR3 contains 16 residues. CDR1 SGHTA and CDR2 FQGNSA come from the germline V gene.

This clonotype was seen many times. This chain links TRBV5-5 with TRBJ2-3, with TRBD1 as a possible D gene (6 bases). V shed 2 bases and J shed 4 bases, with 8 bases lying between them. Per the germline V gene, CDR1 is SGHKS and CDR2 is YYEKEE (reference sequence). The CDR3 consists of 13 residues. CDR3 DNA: TGTGCCAGCAGCTTACAGGGATCAGATACGCAGTATTTT. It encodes CASSLQGSDTQYF.

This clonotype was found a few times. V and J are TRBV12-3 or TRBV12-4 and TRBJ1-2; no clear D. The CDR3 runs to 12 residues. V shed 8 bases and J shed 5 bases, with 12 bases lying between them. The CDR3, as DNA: TGTGCCAGCGGTTCTAGGGTGTATGGCTACACCTTC. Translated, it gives CASGSRVYGYTF.

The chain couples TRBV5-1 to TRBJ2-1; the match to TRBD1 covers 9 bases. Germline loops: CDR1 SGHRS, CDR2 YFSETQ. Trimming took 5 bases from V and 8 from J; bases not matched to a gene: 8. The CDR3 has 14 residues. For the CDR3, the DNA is TGCGCCAGCAGGCCACAGGGGGCGGTCGATGAGCAGTTCTTC. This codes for CASRPQGAVDEQFF.

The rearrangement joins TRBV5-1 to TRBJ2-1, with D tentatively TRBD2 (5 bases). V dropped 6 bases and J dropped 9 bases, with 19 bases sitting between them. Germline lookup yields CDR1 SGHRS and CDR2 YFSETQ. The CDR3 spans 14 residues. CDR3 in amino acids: CASNINLDGGEQFF. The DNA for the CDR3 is TGCGCCAGCAACATCAACTTAGACGGAGGTGAGCAGTTCTTC.

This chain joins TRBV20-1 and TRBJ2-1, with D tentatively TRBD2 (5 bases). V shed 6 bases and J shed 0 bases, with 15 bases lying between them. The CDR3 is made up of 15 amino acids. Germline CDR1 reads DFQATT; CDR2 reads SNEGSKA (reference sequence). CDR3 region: CSALKSGSSYNEQFF. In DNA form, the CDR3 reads TGCAGTGCCCTTAAGTCGGGGAGCTCCTACAATGAGCAGTTCTTC.

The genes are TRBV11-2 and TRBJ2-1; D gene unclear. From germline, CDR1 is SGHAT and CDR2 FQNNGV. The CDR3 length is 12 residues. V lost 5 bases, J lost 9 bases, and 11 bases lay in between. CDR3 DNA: TGTGCCAGCAGCGCCCAGACTTTTGAGCAGTTCTTC. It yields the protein CASSAQTFEQFF.

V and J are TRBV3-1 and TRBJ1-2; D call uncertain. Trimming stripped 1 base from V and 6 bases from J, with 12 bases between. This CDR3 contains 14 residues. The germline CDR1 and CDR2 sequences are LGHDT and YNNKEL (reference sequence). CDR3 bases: TGTGCCAGCAGCCAAGGGACCGGGTTCGATGGCTACACCTTC. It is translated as CASSQGTGFDGYTF.

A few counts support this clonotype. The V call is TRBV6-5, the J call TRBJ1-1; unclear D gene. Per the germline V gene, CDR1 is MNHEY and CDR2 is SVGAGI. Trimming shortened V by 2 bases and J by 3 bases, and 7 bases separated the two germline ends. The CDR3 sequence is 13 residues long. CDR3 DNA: TGTGCCAGCAGTTACGAGACCTACACTGAAGCTTTCTTT. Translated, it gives CASSYETYTEAFF.

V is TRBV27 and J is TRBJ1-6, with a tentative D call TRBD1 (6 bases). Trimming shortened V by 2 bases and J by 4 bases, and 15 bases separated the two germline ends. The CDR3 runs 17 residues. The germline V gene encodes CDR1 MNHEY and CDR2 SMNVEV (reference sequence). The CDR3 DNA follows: TGTGCCAGCAGTTTAGTTCAGGGGATCATTTATAATTCACCCCTCCACTTT. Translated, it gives CASSLVQGIIYNSPLHF.

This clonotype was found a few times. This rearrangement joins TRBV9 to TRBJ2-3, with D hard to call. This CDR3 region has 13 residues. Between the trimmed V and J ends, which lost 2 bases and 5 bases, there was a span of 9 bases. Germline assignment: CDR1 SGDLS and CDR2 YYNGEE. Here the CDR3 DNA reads TGTGCCAGCAGCGTCAATCCCAGAGATACGCAGTATTTT. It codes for CASSVNPRDTQYF.

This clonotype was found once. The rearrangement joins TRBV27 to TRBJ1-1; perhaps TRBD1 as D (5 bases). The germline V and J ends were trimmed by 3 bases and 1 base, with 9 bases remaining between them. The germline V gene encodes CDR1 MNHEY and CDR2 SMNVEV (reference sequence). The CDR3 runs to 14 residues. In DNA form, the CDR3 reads TGTGCCAGCAGTTTGGCAGGGTCGAACACTGAAGCTTTCTTT. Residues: CASSLAGSNTEAFF.

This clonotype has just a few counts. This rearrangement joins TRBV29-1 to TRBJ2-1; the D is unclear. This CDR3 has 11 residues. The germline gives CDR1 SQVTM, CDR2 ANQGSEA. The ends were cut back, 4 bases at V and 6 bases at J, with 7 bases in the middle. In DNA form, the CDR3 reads TGCAGCGTTGTACCACCCAATGAGCAGTTCTTC. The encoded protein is CSVVPPNEQFF.

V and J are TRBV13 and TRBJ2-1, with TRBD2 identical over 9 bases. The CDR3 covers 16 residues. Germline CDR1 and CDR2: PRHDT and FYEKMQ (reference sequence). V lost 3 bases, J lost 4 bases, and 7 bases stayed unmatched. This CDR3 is CASSFEVAGVYNEQFF. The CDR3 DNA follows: TGTGCCAGCAGCTTCGAAGTAGCGGGGGTATACAATGAGCAGTTCTTC.

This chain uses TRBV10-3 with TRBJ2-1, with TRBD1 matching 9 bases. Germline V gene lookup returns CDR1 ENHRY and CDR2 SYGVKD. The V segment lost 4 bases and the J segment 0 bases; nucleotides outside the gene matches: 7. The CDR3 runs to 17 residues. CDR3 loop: CAISGSQGASSYNEQFF. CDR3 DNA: TGTGCCATCAGTGGATCACAGGGGGCTAGCTCCTACAATGAGCAGTTCTTC.

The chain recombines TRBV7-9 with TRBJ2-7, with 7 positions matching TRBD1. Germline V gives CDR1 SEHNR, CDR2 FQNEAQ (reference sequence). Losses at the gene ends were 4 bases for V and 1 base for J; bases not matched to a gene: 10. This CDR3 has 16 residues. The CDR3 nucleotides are TGTGCCAGCAGCTCGCCCAGGGACAGTTGGTCCTACGAGCAGTACTTC. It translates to CASSSPRDSWSYEQYF.

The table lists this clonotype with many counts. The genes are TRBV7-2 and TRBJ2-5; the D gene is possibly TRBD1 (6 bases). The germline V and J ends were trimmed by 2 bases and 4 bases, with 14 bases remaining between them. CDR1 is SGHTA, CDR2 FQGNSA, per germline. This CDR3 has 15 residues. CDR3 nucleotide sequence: TGTGCCAGCAGCTTACAAGGAATGGGGGCAGAGACCCAGTACTTC. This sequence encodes CASSLQGMGAETQYF.

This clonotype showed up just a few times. In nucleotides, the CDR3 is TGCAGTGCCCTCCGGAGTCAGCAGTACTTC. Translation gives CSALRSQQYF. The chain combines TRBV20-1 with TRBJ2-7, with no clear D. The germline V gene has CDR1 DFQATT and CDR2 SNEGSKA (reference sequence). The CDR3 spans 10 residues. The ends were cut back, 6 bases at V and 8 bases at J, with 11 bases in the middle.

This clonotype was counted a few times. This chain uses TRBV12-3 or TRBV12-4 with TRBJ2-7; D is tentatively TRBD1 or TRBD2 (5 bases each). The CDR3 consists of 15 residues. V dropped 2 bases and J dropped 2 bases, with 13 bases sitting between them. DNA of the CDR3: TGTGCCAGCAGTTTATCGGGGCGTCTCCCCTACGAGCAGTACTTC. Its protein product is CASSLSGRLPYEQYF.